This TCR beta chain was obtained from a study of shared clonotypes between healthy human individuals. The table came from immunoSEQ multiplex PCR; TCRdb's copy has only in-frame clones and leaves some out. The table lists around 500,000 clones, 70% to 80% of them singletons. There are 13 residues in the CDR3. The V gene's germline CDR1 is GTSNPN and CDR2 SVGIG (reference sequence). V lost 7 bases to trimming and J lost 9 bases, with 19 bases between them. The chain combines TRBV30 with TRBJ1-5; no definite D call. The source of this sequence is a woman aged 40 to 50 in good health. Some clones in this sample may be carry-over from other donors' samples. The sequenced sample was PBMCs. The CDR3 region has the DNA TGTGCCTACTCCCGGGAGTCTAAGGGGCCCCAGCATTTT. It specifies CAYSRESKGPQHF.